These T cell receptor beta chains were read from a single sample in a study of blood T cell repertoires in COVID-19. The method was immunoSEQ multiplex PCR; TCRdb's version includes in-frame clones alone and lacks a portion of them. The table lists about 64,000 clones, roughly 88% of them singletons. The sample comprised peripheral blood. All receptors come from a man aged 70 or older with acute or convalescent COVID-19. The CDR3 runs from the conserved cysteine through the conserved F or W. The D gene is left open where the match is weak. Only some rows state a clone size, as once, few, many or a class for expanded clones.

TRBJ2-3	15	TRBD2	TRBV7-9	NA	CASRPAGGRVNTQYF	TGTGCCAGCAGACCAGCGGGGGGCCGGGTCAATACGCAGTATTTT
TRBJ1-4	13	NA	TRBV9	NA	CASSPPNNEKLFF	TGTGCCAGCAGCCCCCCTAACAATGAAAAACTGTTTTTT
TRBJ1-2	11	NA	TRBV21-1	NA	CASAGGDGYTF	TGTGCCAGTGCGGGGGGGGATGGCTACACCTTC
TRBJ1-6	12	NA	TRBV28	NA	CASSLYNSPLHF	TGTGCCAGCAGTCTTTATAATTCACCCCTCCACTTT
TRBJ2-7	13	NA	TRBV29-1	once	CSVSGQGSREQYF	TGCAGCGTCTCCGGGCAGGGAAGTCGCGAGCAGTACTTC
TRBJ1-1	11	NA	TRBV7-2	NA	CASSPRTEAFF	TGTGCCAGCAGCCCCAGGACTGAAGCTTTCTTT
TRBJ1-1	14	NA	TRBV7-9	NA	CASSLAQGNTEAFF	TGTGCCAGCAGCTTAGCGCAGGGGAACACTGAAGCTTTCTTT
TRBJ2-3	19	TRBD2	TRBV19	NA	CASSPGLALTYRSTDTQYF	TGTGCCAGTAGTCCTGGACTAGCGCTTACTTACCGAAGCACAGATACGCAGTATTTT
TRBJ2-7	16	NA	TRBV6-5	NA	CASSYLPSGNVNAQYF	TGTGCCAGCAGTTACTTGCCCTCGGGGAATGTAAATGCGCAGTACTTC
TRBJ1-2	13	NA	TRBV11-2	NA	CASSSRTSDGYTF	TGTGCCAGCAGCTCCAGGACTTCTGATGGCTACACCTTC
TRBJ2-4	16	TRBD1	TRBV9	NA	CASSLGTARPKNIQYF	TGTGCCAGCAGCCTCGGGACAGCGAGACCCAAAAACATTCAGTACTTC
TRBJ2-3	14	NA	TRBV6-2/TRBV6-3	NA	CASSLGREADTQYF	TGTGCCAGCAGTCTGGGAAGGGAGGCAGATACGCAGTATTTT
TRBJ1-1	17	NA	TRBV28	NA	CASSLEWAPGADTEAFF	TGTGCCAGCAGTTTAGAGTGGGCCCCAGGAGCGGATACTGAAGCTTTCTTT
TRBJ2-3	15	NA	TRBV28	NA	CASSFQEPYTDTQYF	TGTGCCAGCAGTTTCCAGGAACCCTACACAGATACGCAGTATTTT
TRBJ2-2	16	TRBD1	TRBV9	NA	CASSARTGVRSGELFF	TGTGCCAGCAGCGCCCGGACAGGGGTCAGGTCAGGGGAGCTGTTTTTT
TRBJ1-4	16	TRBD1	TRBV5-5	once	CASSLTYWTGGEKLFF	TGTGCCAGCAGCTTGACCTACTGGACAGGCGGGGAAAAACTGTTTTTT
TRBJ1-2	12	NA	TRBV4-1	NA	CASSQGYRNYTF	TGCGCCAGCAGCCAAGGATACAGAAACTACACCTTC
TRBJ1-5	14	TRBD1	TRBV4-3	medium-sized	CASSQTGENQPQHF	TGCGCCAGCAGCCAAACAGGGGAGAATCAGCCCCAGCATTTT
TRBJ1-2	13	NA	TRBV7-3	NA	CASSLAGNYGYTF	TGTGCCAGCAGCTTAGCGGGGAACTATGGCTACACCTTC
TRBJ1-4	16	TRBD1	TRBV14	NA	CASSQLTGATNEKLFF	TGTGCCAGCAGCCAACTTACAGGGGCAACTAATGAAAAACTGTTTTTT
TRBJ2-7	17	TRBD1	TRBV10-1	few	CASSEDSRDRLNYEQYF	TGCGCCAGCAGTGAGGACAGTCGGGACAGATTGAACTACGAGCAGTACTTC
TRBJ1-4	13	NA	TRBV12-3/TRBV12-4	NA	CASKGYGNEKLFF	TGTGCCAGCAAGGGGTACGGTAATGAAAAACTGTTTTTT
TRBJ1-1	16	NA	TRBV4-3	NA	CASSQSLGQTNTEAFF	TGCGCCAGCAGCCAATCTTTAGGACAGACGAACACTGAAGCTTTCTTT
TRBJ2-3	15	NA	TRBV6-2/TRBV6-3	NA	CASSYSNSGLSAQYF	TGTGCCAGCAGTTACTCGAATTCTGGGCTATCCGCGCAGTATTTT
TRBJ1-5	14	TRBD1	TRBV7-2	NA	CASSLGQGDQPQHF	TGTGCCAGCAGCCTCGGACAGGGGGATCAGCCCCAGCATTTT
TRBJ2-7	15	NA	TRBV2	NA	CASSPGGSLSYEQYF	TGTGCCAGCAGTCCTGGAGGCAGCCTTTCCTACGAGCAGTACTTC
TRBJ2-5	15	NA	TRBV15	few	CATSTSTTRQETQYF	TGTGCCACCAGCACCTCGACTACCCGACAAGAGACCCAGTACTTC
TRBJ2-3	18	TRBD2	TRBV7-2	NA	CASSLASPGSGGRDTQYF	TGTGCCAGCAGCTTAGCGTCTCCAGGTAGCGGGGGCAGAGATACGCAGTATTTT
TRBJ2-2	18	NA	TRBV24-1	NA	CATSESSGTRSYTGELFF	TGTGCCACCAGTGAAAGCTCCGGGACAAGGAGTTACACCGGGGAGCTGTTTTTT
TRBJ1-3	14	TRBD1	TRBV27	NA	CASSLTGGGNTIYF	TGTGCCAGCAGTTTGACAGGGGGCGGAAACACCATATATTTT
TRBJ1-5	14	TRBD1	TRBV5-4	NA	CASSWQGEDQPQHF	TGTGCCAGCAGTTGGCAGGGGGAAGATCAGCCCCAGCATTTT